This T cell receptor beta chain was recovered during a study of post-analysis software for immune sequencing data. Background on the study: There were relapsing-remitting, secondary progressive and progressive-relapsing multiple sclerosis among the disease courses included. Whole-study results and caveats: A handful of TRBV segments were significantly more frequent in patients than in controls. TRBV5-6, TRBV5-1 and TRBV20-1 were among these segments. In multiple sclerosis, normalized Chao1 diversity was significantly below that of controls.

Concerning this clonotype: Its cognate antigen is unknown.

Unique molecular identifiers were built into the TCR beta cDNA libraries. The yield from roughly 1 to 10 million T cells was roughly 500,000 cDNA molecules in total. TCRdb fed the PCR reads into MiXCR, producing one record per CDR3 protein. This sample has 800,000 to 950,000 distinct CDR3 sequences; about 53% occur once, and the top ten carry approximately 4.4%. V gave up 6 bases and J gave up 5 bases; unmatched junction bases: 7. CDR1 is SNHLY and CDR2 is FYNNEI in the germline V gene. The CDR3 length is 14 residues. Sequenced: blood. The receptor was isolated from a girl between 5 and 17 years old with multiple sclerosis. V usage is TRBV2 and J usage is TRBJ2-5; TRBD1 agrees at 9 bases. The CDR3 DNA sequence: TGTGCCAGCAGGTCCGGGACAGGGCCCGAGACCCAGTACTTC. Translation gives CASRSGTGPETQYF.